Listed here are 11 T cell receptor beta chains from one sample, sequenced in a study of early T cells in non-severe SARS-CoV-2 infection. Using its own MiXCR run on the 5' RACE reads, TCRdb lists one record per CDR3 protein. The repertoire holds roughly 28,000 distinct CDR3 sequences, with around 4.5% as singletons. What was sequenced was whole blood. The receptors come from an adult who was a healthcare worker with PCR-confirmed SARS-CoV-2 infection or an uninfected control (not recorded which).

This clonotype was picked up many times. The rearrangement uses TRBV11-2 and TRBJ1-5, with D perhaps matching TRBD1 (6 bases). The CDR3 runs 15 residues. The V end lost 1 base, the J end lost 4 bases, and 11 bases lay between the germline ends. Looked up from germline, CDR1 is SGHAT and CDR2 is FQNNGV. CDR3 DNA: TGTGCCAGCAGCTTAGGGGGGCAGGTGAATCAGCCCCAGCATTTT. Its protein is CASSLGGQVNQPQHF.

This clonotype was recorded at least ten times. The chain couples TRBV28 to TRBJ1-2; no firm D call. From germline, CDR1 is MDHEN and CDR2 SYDVKM. The CDR3 extends over 12 amino acids. V was shortened by 10 bases and J by 3 bases, with 12 bases between the two germline ends. Here the CDR3 reads CATRTGDYGYTF. In DNA, the CDR3 is TGTGCCACACGGACCGGCGACTATGGCTACACCTTC.

This clonotype was found many times. J is TRBJ1-2 and V is TRBV10-3; 7 bases line up with TRBD1. This CDR3 region has 14 residues. After removal of 8 bases from V and 7 bases from J, the junction contained 13 bases not matched to a gene. Germline loops: CDR1 ENHRY, CDR2 SYGVKD. The DNA for the CDR3 is TGTGCCATCCGCTTTCGACAGGGCGATTTTGGCTACACCTTC. Its protein product is CAIRFRQGDFGYTF.

This clonotype has ten or more counts. The gene calls are TRBV7-8 and TRBJ2-7, with unresolved D. The V gene lost 3 bases and the J gene lost 9 bases, with 15 bases spanning the gap. Germline V gives CDR1 SGHVS, CDR2 FQNEAQ. CDR3 size: 13 residues. The CDR3 coding sequence is TGTGCCAGCAGCTTGGGCCCTTATGATGGGCAGTACTTC. Translation: CASSLGPYDGQYF.

At least ten counts were recorded for this clonotype. This chain connects TRBV20-1 to TRBJ2-1, with a weak D call TRBD2 (6 bases). CDR1 and CDR2 from the germline V gene are DFQATT and SNEGSKA (reference sequence). CDR3 length: 14 residues. V dropped 6 bases and J dropped 3 bases, with 15 bases sitting between them. The DNA for the CDR3 is TGCAGTGCAAAAGCACAGACTAGCTACAATGAGCAGTTCTTC. Its protein is CSAKAQTSYNEQFF.

Relative to its sample, this clonotype is medium-sized. The chain is built from TRBV3-1 and TRBJ1-6; 11 bases align to TRBD1. Germline V gene data show CDR1 as LGHDT and CDR2 as YNNKEL (reference sequence). The V and J ends lost 4 bases and 9 bases, in that order; junction bases with no gene match: 8. The CDR3 runs to 16 residues. As DNA, the CDR3 is TGTGCCAGCAGCCCCGGGACAGGGGGTGTGAGTTCACCCCTCCACTTT. It translates to CASSPGTGGVSSPLHF.

A word on this clonotype: This could be a read error, since a much larger clone is one nucleotide away. V is TRBV7-2 and J is TRBJ2-5; 8 nucleotides match TRBD2. The CDR3 runs 17 residues. J was trimmed by 2 bases and V by 5 bases; bases with no gene match: 13. Germline-derived CDR1 and CDR2 are SGHTA and FQGNSA. This CDR3 reads CASSLRLARGRQETQYF. Written as DNA, the CDR3 is TGTGCCAGCAGCCTGCGACTAGCGAGAGGGAGGCAAGAGACCCAGTACTTC.

This clonotype was seen ten or more times. J is TRBJ2-7 and V is TRBV7-9; 8 bases align to TRBD2. Germline V gives CDR1 SEHNR, CDR2 FQNEAQ (reference sequence). The CDR3 runs to 20 residues. V dropped 5 bases and J dropped 3; count of bases not matched to a gene: 24. CDR3 sequence (DNA): TGTGCCAGCAGCGTAAACCCCGGGACTAGGACGCAATGGGGTCACTACGAGCAGTACTTC. Translating gives CASSVNPGTRTQWGHYEQYF. Supplemented by reference TRBV7-9 and TRBJ2-7, the full variable domain reads DTGVSQNPRHKITKRGQNVTFRCDPISEHNRLYWYRQTLGQGPEFLTYFQNEAQLEKSRLLSDRFSAERPKGSFSTLEIQRTEQGDSAMYLCASSVNPGTRTQWGHYEQYFGPGTRLTVT.

This clonotype appeared many times. This chain links TRBV10-3 with TRBJ1-1; D is unclear. Trimming removed 6 bases from V and 4 bases from J, with 18 bases in between. Germline V gene lookup returns CDR1 ENHRY and CDR2 SYGVKD. CDR3 length equals 15 residues. In DNA form, the CDR3 reads TGTGCCATCAGCCCCGAGAGACCGAGGCCCACTGAAGCTTTCTTT. As protein: CAISPERPRPTEAFF.

This clonotype has ten or more counts. The V gene is TRBV6-1, the J gene TRBJ2-3, with 10 bases lining up with TRBD2. The J segment lost 5 bases and the V segment lost 2 bases, leaving 10 bases of the junction unmatched. The CDR3 extends over 17 amino acids. Per germline, CDR1 MNHNS and CDR2 SASEGT. The CDR3 nucleotides read TGTGCCAGCAGTGAATATTCTAGCGGGAGAGAGGGAGATACGCAGTATTTT. Protein: CASSEYSSGREGDTQYF.

This clonotype was seen many times. The genes are TRBV7-2 and TRBJ2-5; unclear D gene. The CDR3 is made up of 13 amino acids. Germline CDR1 reads SGHTA; CDR2 reads FQGNSA. V was trimmed by 5 bases and J by 2 bases, leaving 9 bases between them. CDR3 nucleotides: TGTGCCAGCAGCCCCAGTACTCAAGAGACCCAGTACTTC. Amino acids: CASSPSTQETQYF.